This T cell receptor (beta chain) appears in the sequencing data of a study of identical twins. Findings of the study overall: Its conclusions, products of cross-sectional statistical analysis, did not come from following the same donors. Insertion counts were lower in abundant cord blood beta clonotypes, a trend that memory repertoires did not show.

In the case of this clonotype: What it binds is unknown.

This CDR3 spans 17 amino acids. CDR1 SGHTA and CDR2 FQGTGA come from the germline V gene. The V segment lost 5 bases and the J segment 9 bases; nucleotides outside the gene matches: 10. TCRdb fed the 5' RACE reads into MiXCR, producing one record per CDR3 protein. The repertoire holds approximately 500,000 distinct CDR3 sequences, with approximately 24% as singletons. Separately, the same data were catalogued under a study of T cells expressing NK-cell markers. That paper adds: These clonotypes also led the CD3+CD56-NKG2C+ fraction in a handful of donors.

This chain joins TRBV7-3 and TRBJ2-2, with TRBD2 matching over 15 bases. This receptor was identified in a woman aged 18-29 years in good health. The specimen was CD4+ T cells sorted from blood. In DNA form, the CDR3 reads TGTGCCAGCAGCCCGCGGACTAGCGGGGGGGCTAGGAGGGAGCTGTTTTTT. Translation gives CASSPRTSGGARRELFF.